This entry lists 29 T cell receptor beta chains sequenced from one sample in a study of a mutant IDH1 vaccine in newly diagnosed glioma. TCRdb's table, derived via immunoSEQ multiplex PCR, lists solely in-frame clones and lacks some. In the table there are 50,000 or so clones, 78% of which are singletons. Their specific antigens are unknown. The time point was: week 5, during vaccination. The study gave 300 ug of mutant IDH1 20-mer peptide per vaccine dose, with topical imiquimod. The sequencing used PBMCs, collected from a glioma patient whose treatment included an IDH1 peptide vaccine. The source of these receptors is a woman between 35 and 50 years old with glioma.

The chain employs TRBV27 and TRBJ1-1; D unresolved. The V gene lost 6 bases and the J gene lost 0 bases, with 8 bases spanning the gap. Germline CDR1 and CDR2: MNHEY and SMNVEV (reference sequence). The CDR3 covers 13 residues. The CDR3 spells CASRGTMNTEAFF. In DNA, the CDR3 is TGTGCCAGCAGGGGCACCATGAACACTGAAGCTTTCTTT.

V is TRBV6-5 and J is TRBJ2-7, with unresolved D. The V and J ends lost 7 bases and 6 bases respectively, with 16 bases between them. The germline CDR1 and CDR2 sequences are MNHEY and SVGAGI. The CDR3 is made up of 13 amino acids. The CDR3 region is CASTPVPLGEQYF. The CDR3 DNA is TGTGCCAGCACTCCGGTCCCTCTTGGCGAGCAGTACTTC.

The chain employs TRBV5-1 and TRBJ2-5, with D unresolved. V was clipped by 2 bases and J by 2 bases, with 7 bases between them. CDR1 and CDR2 (germline): SGHRS, YFSETQ. The CDR3 runs to 13 residues. CDR3 amino acids: CASSFQVQETQYF. The CDR3 region has the DNA TGCGCCAGCAGCTTCCAGGTACAAGAGACCCAGTACTTC.

The chain has TRBV2 and TRBJ2-2, with D tentatively TRBD2 (6 bases). Trimming stripped 7 bases from V and 1 base from J, with 10 bases between. CDR3 length: 14 amino acids. Looked up from germline, CDR1 is SNHLY and CDR2 is FYNNEI. The CDR3 reads CASKGGENTGELFF. CDR3 bases: TGTGCCAGCAAGGGCGGGGAGAACACCGGGGAGCTGTTTTTT.

This clone occurred once. The chain uses TRBV6-5 and TRBJ1-1; 8 bases align to TRBD1. Germline V gives CDR1 MNHEY, CDR2 SVGAGI. CDR3 size: 14 residues. Unmatched junction bases numbered 8, after V lost 7 bases and J lost 4 bases. The CDR3 region is CASKGQGGGTEAFF. The CDR3 bases are TGTGCCAGCAAAGGACAGGGAGGGGGCACTGAAGCTTTCTTT.

The chain joins TRBV7-3 to TRBJ2-5; D is possibly TRBD1 or TRBD2 (5 bases each). This CDR3 contains 13 residues. CDR1 and CDR2 (germline): SGHTA, FQGTGA. V was shortened by 4 bases and J by 7 bases, with 13 bases between the two germline ends. The CDR3: CASSSGAEGTQYF. CDR3 nucleotide sequence: TGTGCCAGCAGCTCCGGGGCCGAGGGGACCCAGTACTTC.

This sequence joins TRBV5-4 and TRBJ1-3; TRBD1 might be the D (6 bases). The germline V gene has CDR1 SGHNT and CDR2 YYREEE (reference sequence). This CDR3 has 16 residues. The V end was cut by 4 bases, the J end by 0 bases, with 14 bases between. The CDR3 DNA follows: TGTGCCAGCAGCCTGGGACATCCAGACTCTGGAAACACCATATATTTT. Amino acids: CASSLGHPDSGNTIYF.

The chain combines TRBV10-1 with TRBJ2-7; D is possibly TRBD1 or TRBD2 (5 bases each). The CDR3 extends over 16 amino acids. Looked up from germline, CDR1 is WNHNN and CDR2 is SYGVQD (reference sequence). With 4 bases removed from V and 3 bases from J, the gap between germline ends came to 19 bases. CDR3 DNA sequence: TGCGCCAGCAGTGCCCGAGGGGATCCCCCGAACTACGAGCAGTACTTC. Translating gives CASSARGDPPNYEQYF.

The genes are TRBV19 and TRBJ2-7, with 8 bases that match TRBD2. V was pared by 11 bases and J by 4 bases, with 7 bases of the junction left unmatched. This CDR3 is 12 amino acids long. From germline, CDR1 is LNHDA and CDR2 SQIVND (reference sequence). CDR3 residues: CAAGGGQYEQYF. DNA of the CDR3: TGTGCCGCGGGGGGCGGACAATACGAGCAGTACTTC.

About this clone: A junction end diverges from the germline sequence, so it may reflect a read error. The chain links TRBV19 to TRBJ2-1; D unresolved. Germline V gene data show CDR1 as LNHDA and CDR2 as SQIVND (reference sequence). The CDR3 has 11 residues. The CDR3 nucleotides are TGTGCCAGTAGGACATACACTGAGCAGTTCTTC. It yields the protein CASRTYTEQFF.

V usage is TRBV19 and J usage is TRBJ2-7, with TRBD1 identical over 7 bases. The CDR3 runs 15 residues. With 7 bases clipped from V and 5 bases from J, the junction kept 14 bases outside the gene matches. Germline assignment: CDR1 LNHDA and CDR2 SQIVND (reference sequence). The CDR3: CASNLQGSSRDEQYF. Here the CDR3 DNA reads TGTGCCAGTAACTTACAGGGGTCGAGTAGGGACGAGCAGTACTTC.

V gene TRBV11-2 combines with J gene TRBJ2-7; possible D gene TRBD1, 6 bases. The germline CDR1 and CDR2 sequences are SGHAT and FQNNGV. The V end lost 0 bases, the J end lost 6 bases, and 12 bases lay between the germline ends. The CDR3 sequence is 14 residues long. DNA of the CDR3: TGTGCCAGCAGCTTAGAAATTACAGGGCTCGAGCAGTACTTC. Amino acids: CASSLEITGLEQYF.

V and J are TRBV7-2 and TRBJ2-7, with 8 bases aligning to TRBD2. This CDR3 has 16 amino acids. Per the germline V gene, CDR1 is SGHTA and CDR2 is FQGNSA. Losses at the gene ends were 5 bases for V and 0 bases for J; bases not matched to a gene: 9. Written as DNA, the CDR3 is TGTGCCAGCAGCCCTCGGGGGGGGCCCAGCTCCTACGAGCAGTACTTC. It specifies CASSPRGGPSSYEQYF.

The J gene is TRBJ1-2, the V gene TRBV5-5; D ambiguous. The germline V gene encodes CDR1 SGHKS and CDR2 YYEKEE (reference sequence). Trimming took 0 bases from V and 4 from J, leaving 4 bases between them. CDR3 length: 12 residues. CDR3 nucleotides: TGTGCCAGCAGCTTGGACGGCTATGGCTACACCTTC. Translation gives CASSLDGYGYTF.

The chain employs TRBV11-2 and TRBJ1-1; the D is unclear. The CDR3 runs to 14 residues. Germline loops: CDR1 SGHAT, CDR2 FQNNGV. V was clipped by 3 bases and J by 0 bases, with 8 bases between them. In nucleotides, the CDR3 is TGTGCCAGCAGCTTTCGGACGGTGAACACTGAAGCTTTCTTT. Its translation is CASSFRTVNTEAFF.

V usage is TRBV6-1 and J usage is TRBJ1-2; D is ambiguous. Trimming pared 7 bases from V and 4 bases from J, leaving 10 bases between. Per the germline V gene, CDR1 is MNHNS and CDR2 is SASEGT. The CDR3 totals 12 residues. CDR3 sequence: CASTEIIYGYTF. For the CDR3, the DNA is TGTGCCAGCACGGAAATTATCTATGGCTACACCTTC.

The J gene is TRBJ1-5, the V gene TRBV2, with D maybe TRBD1 (5 bases). Trimming stripped 1 base from V and 10 bases from J, with 17 bases between. The CDR3 length is 15 residues. Germline CDR1 SNHLY, CDR2 FYNNEI. The CDR3 protein is CASSEEGQGGEPQHF. The CDR3 nucleotides read TGTGCCAGCAGTGAAGAGGGGCAGGGAGGAGAACCCCAGCATTTT.

The rearrangement links TRBV13 to TRBJ2-7, with a tentative D call TRBD1 (6 bases). V was clipped by 1 base and J by 5 bases, with 18 bases between them. Germline V gene data show CDR1 as PRHDT and CDR2 as FYEKMQ (reference sequence). This CDR3 is 16 amino acids long. The CDR3 DNA is TGTGCCAGCAGCTTAGATTCGAGGTCGACAGGTCACGAGCAGTACTTC. It encodes CASSLDSRSTGHEQYF.

This clone was seen a single time. This chain links TRBV7-2 with TRBJ2-7; 7 bases are shared with TRBD1. CDR1 and CDR2 from the germline V gene are SGHTA and FQGNSA. With 6 bases clipped from V and 6 bases from J, the junction kept 5 bases outside the gene matches. The CDR3 has 12 residues. CDR3 DNA: TGTGCCAGCAGGGCTCCAGGGGGCGAGCAGTACTTC. It yields the protein CASRAPGGEQYF. Looking up the rest from reference TRBV7-2 and TRBJ2-7 gives the full variable domain: GAGVSQSPSNKVTEKGKDVELRCDPISGHTALYWYRQSLGQGLEFLIYFQGNSAPDKSGLPSDRFSAERTGGSVSTLTIQRTQQEDSAVYLCASRAPGGEQYFGPGTRLTVT.

This clone was counted once. The V and J genes are TRBV6-1 and TRBJ1-1, with 9 bases identical to TRBD1. The germline CDR1 and CDR2 sequences are MNHNS and SASEGT. The V and J ends lost 4 bases and 3 bases, in that order; junction bases with no gene match: 9. The CDR3 totals 16 residues. As DNA, the CDR3 is TGTGCCAGCAGTGGGGACAGGGTAAAAATTTACACTGAAGCTTTCTTT. As protein: CASSGDRVKIYTEAFF.

This rearrangement joins TRBV7-2 to TRBJ2-3; possibly TRBD2 for D (6 bases). Germline V gives CDR1 SGHTA, CDR2 FQGNSA. V was pared by 5 bases and J by 8 bases, with 17 bases between. This CDR3 has 14 residues. The CDR3 nucleotides are TGTGCCAGCAGCAACGAGCGGGTCAGAGGTACGCAGTATTTT. Translated: CASSNERVRGTQYF.

CDR3 sequence reads: CASSFRGQEGDTQYF. CDR3 DNA: TGCGCCAGCAGTTTCAGGGGGCAAGAGGGAGATACGCAGTATTTT. The genes are TRBV10-1 and TRBJ2-3; 8 nucleotides agree with TRBD1. CDR3 length: 15 residues. In germline, CDR1 is WNHNN, CDR2 SYGVQD (reference sequence). V lost 5 bases to trimming and J lost 5 bases; unmatched junction nucleotides: 9.

This chain joins TRBV5-1 and TRBJ2-5, with 9 bases identical to TRBD2. The J segment lost 1 base and the V segment lost 4 bases, leaving 8 bases of the junction unmatched. The CDR3 has 16 amino acids. The V gene's germline CDR1 is SGHRS and CDR2 YFSETQ. The CDR3 region is CASSGSGGGAQETQYF. The DNA of the CDR3 is TGCGCCAGCAGCGGCTCTGGCGGGGGGGCCCAAGAGACCCAGTACTTC.

The rearrangement joins TRBV19 to TRBJ1-5; D might be TRBD1 (5 bases). The CDR3 contains 18 residues. The V gene's germline CDR1 is LNHDA and CDR2 SQIVND (reference sequence). Between the trimmed V and J ends, which lost 1 base and 5 bases, there was a span of 21 bases. The CDR3 nucleotides are TGTGCCAGTAGTATAGGGGGGTCTAGTTGGGGTCCCGATCAGCCCCAGCATTTT. Amino acid sequence: CASSIGGSSWGPDQPQHF. The variable domain in full, with the rest retrieved from reference TRBV19 and TRBJ1-5, is DGGITQSPKYLFRKEGQNVTLSCEQNLNHDAMYWYRQDPGQGLRLIYYSQIVNDFQKGDIAEGYSVSREKKESFPLTVTSAQKNPTAFYLCASSIGGSSWGPDQPQHFGDGTRLSIL.

The chain has TRBV18 and TRBJ1-3, with 10 bases matching TRBD1. The germline CDR1 and CDR2 sequences are KGHSH and LQKENI. Unmatched junction bases numbered 10, after V lost 3 bases and J lost 8 bases. This CDR3 has 16 residues. For the CDR3, the DNA is TGTGCCAGCTCACCGACGGCCGGGACAGGGGTATACACCATATATTTT. Protein product: CASSPTAGTGVYTIYF.

The gene calls are TRBV12-5 and TRBJ1-1; D not resolved. This CDR3 comprises 14 residues. Germline V lookup: CDR1 LGHNT, CDR2 FRNRAP. Trimming took off 5 bases at V and 5 bases at J, with 15 bases between the two ends. CDR3 residues: CASGPPETWTEAFF. CDR3 DNA: TGTGCTAGTGGTCCGCCGGAGACGTGGACTGAAGCTTTCTTT. The entire variable domain, with the rest obtained from reference TRBV12-5 and TRBJ1-1, is as follows: DARVTQTPRHKVTEMGQEVTMRCQPILGHNTVFWYRQTMMQGLELLAYFRNRAPLDDSGMPKDRFSAEMPDATLATLKIQPSEPRDSAVYFCASGPPETWTEAFFGQGTRLTVV.

The V and J genes are TRBV9 and TRBJ1-1, with D perhaps matching TRBD1 (6 bases). The germline V gene encodes CDR1 SGDLS and CDR2 YYNGEE. The V end lost 0 bases, the J end lost 5 bases, and 11 bases lay between the germline ends. CDR3 size: 14 residues. CDR3 DNA: TGTGCCAGCAGCGTAGGAGGGGGGATGACTGAAGCTTTCTTT. This codes for CASSVGGGMTEAFF. The entire variable domain, with the rest obtained from reference TRBV9 and TRBJ1-1, is as follows: DSGVTQTPKHLITATGQRVTLRCSPRSGDLSVYWYQQSLDQGLQFLIQYYNGEERAKGNILERFSAQQFPDLHSELNLSSLELGDSALYFCASSVGGGMTEAFFGQGTRLTVV.

The rearrangement links TRBV2 to TRBJ2-7, with D hard to call. Germline CDR1 and CDR2: SNHLY and FYNNEI. Deletions cut 8 bases from V and 2 bases from J, with 13 bases between. The CDR3 runs to 13 residues. The CDR3 reads CASLIPGTYEQYF. CDR3 in DNA: TGTGCCAGCCTGATCCCAGGCACCTACGAGCAGTACTTC.

The genes are TRBV5-1 and TRBJ1-2; D gene ambiguous. Germline values: CDR1 SGHRS, CDR2 YFSETQ. The CDR3 has 13 amino acids. V lost 2 bases, J lost 8 bases, and 13 bases lay in between. The CDR3 loop is CASSFTVTMGYTF. The DNA for the CDR3 is TGCGCCAGCAGCTTTACTGTAACTATGGGCTACACCTTC.